The source of this TCR beta chain is a study of blood T cell repertoires in COVID-19. Across the whole study: Samples of COVID-19 (acute and convalescent) were obtained from the United States, Italy and Spain. Nucleic acid was either cDNA or gDNA, and it came from T cells, B-cell-depleted T cells, or PBMCs.

Deletions cut 1 base from V and 2 bases from J, with 9 bases between. The CDR3 loop spans 15 amino acids. Germline V gene data show CDR1 as LNHDA and CDR2 as SQIVND (reference sequence). Original processing methods: Quantification of nucleated cells was approximated via reference gene primer amplification. Sequencing was performed with immunoSEQ multiplex PCR; in TCRdb, only in-frame clones are kept and a portion is missing. D and trimming come from the DNA, and the V and J calls and clone size come from that table. There are 250,000 to 300,000 clones in the sample; about 88% occur only once, and approximately 4% lies in the top ten.

V and J are TRBV19 and TRBJ1-3; D gene unclear. This sequence was found in a man younger than 30 with active or convalescent COVID-19. Sequenced: peripheral blood. The CDR3 loop reads CASSIVTFPGNTIYF. The CDR3 bases are TGTGCCAGTAGTATAGTTACTTTTCCTGGAAACACCATATATTTT.